What follows are 14 T cell receptor beta chains derived from one specimen sequenced in a study of human T cells and chemical hapten exposure. Time point denoted: patch test 3, about 24 weeks after DPC sensitization. Specified treatment: therapeutic diphenylcyclopropenone sensitization with weekly scalp DPC. MiXCR, run by TCRdb on the RACE reads, gives a single entry per CDR3 protein. The sample lists about 160,000 distinct CDR3 sequences; about 27% were seen once. Sequenced here: whole blood, sampled in connection with sensitization to the hapten diphenylcyclopropenone (DPC). Source of these receptors: a woman between 18 and 29 years old with alopecia areata. Some clones in this sample may be carry-over from other donors' samples.

The chain employs TRBV4-3 and TRBJ1-5; D ambiguous. Germline V lookup: CDR1 LGHNA, CDR2 YSLEER. V was clipped by 0 bases and J by 7 bases, with 10 bases between them. The CDR3 consists of 14 residues. The CDR3 region has the DNA TGCGCCAGCAGCCAAGATGACGGGATCCAGCCCCAGCATTTT. It codes for CASSQDDGIQPQHF.

This clonotype was found a few times. The chain employs TRBV20-1 and TRBJ2-7, with D uncertain. V lost 0 bases to trimming and J lost 4 bases, with 10 bases between them. Per the germline V gene, CDR1 is DFQATT and CDR2 is SNEGSKA (reference sequence). CDR3 length equals 13 residues. The DNA of the CDR3 is TGCAGTGCTAGAGAGACCCTCCCGTACGAGCAGTACTTC. Its translation: CSARETLPYEQYF.

This clonotype came up a few times. As DNA, the CDR3 is TGTGCCAGCAGTCCAACATTAGGGACAGCGAACACTGAAGCTTTCTTT. It encodes CASSPTLGTANTEAFF. The gene calls are TRBV12-3 or TRBV12-4 and TRBJ1-1; TRBD1 matches 7 bases. There are 16 residues in the CDR3. V lost 5 bases, J lost 1 base, and 10 bases stayed unmatched.

The sample holds a few counts of this clonotype. The CDR3 loop is CASSSTGDSGYTF. CDR3 coding DNA: TGCGCCAGCAGCTCTACAGGGGACAGTGGCTACACCTTC. The chain is built from TRBV4-3 and TRBJ1-2; 7 bases are shared with TRBD1. Trimming took 5 bases from V and 7 from J; bases not matched to a gene: 7. The CDR3 is 13 residues long. The germline V gene encodes CDR1 LGHNA and CDR2 YSLEER.

This clonotype was observed a handful of times. The chain couples TRBV7-2 to TRBJ1-6; D remains unclear. Germline lookup yields CDR1 SGHTA and CDR2 FQGNSA. Trimming removed 8 bases at V and 5 bases at J, with 10 bases between. The CDR3 runs 13 residues. CDR3 region: CASSGSHNSPLHF. CDR3 coding DNA: TGTGCCAGCTCGGGCAGCCATAATTCACCCCTCCACTTT.

This chain uses TRBV20-1 with TRBJ1-4, with 7 bases identical to TRBD1. CDR1 DFQATT and CDR2 SNEGSKA come from the germline V gene (reference sequence). V lost 0 bases and J lost 7; bases outside the gene matches: 14. The CDR3 length is 17 residues. CDR3: CSARDRRRTGAGEKLFF. For the CDR3, the DNA is TGCAGTGCTAGAGACCGCCGACGAACAGGGGCGGGTGAAAAACTGTTTTTT.

This clonotype was detected a few times. The J gene is TRBJ2-5, the V gene TRBV10-3; 8 bases agree with TRBD2. V gave up 6 bases and J gave up 5 bases; unmatched junction bases: 11. Germline V lookup: CDR1 ENHRY, CDR2 SYGVKD. This CDR3 has 15 amino acids. The CDR3 DNA is TGTGCCATCAGGAAACCGGGACTAGGGATGGAGACCCAGTACTTC. Protein: CAIRKPGLGMETQYF.

This chain uses TRBV6-2 or TRBV6-3 with TRBJ2-3; D is perhaps TRBD1 or TRBD2 (5 bases each). The germline gives CDR1 MNHEY, CDR2 SVGEGT. This CDR3 has 15 residues. V lost 6 bases and J 2 bases, leaving 15 bases between the germline ends. The DNA of the CDR3 is TGTGCCAGCAGACCCTCTGGGACCACCACAGATACGCAGTATTTT. Translation: CASRPSGTTTDTQYF.

This clonotype appeared many times. The chain has TRBV11-2 and TRBJ2-1; D gene uncertain. The V gene's germline CDR1 is SGHAT and CDR2 FQNNGV. There are 11 residues in the CDR3. Trimming stripped 5 bases from V and 8 bases from J, with 7 bases between. CDR3 protein: CASSPTHEQFF. The DNA for the CDR3 is TGTGCCAGCAGCCCCACGCATGAGCAGTTCTTC. The full variable domain, rest sourced from reference TRBV11-2 and TRBJ2-1, is EAGVAQSPRYKIIEKRQSVAFWCNPISGHATLYWYQQILGQGPKLLIQFQNNGVVDDSQLPKDRFSAERLKGVDSTLKIQPAKLEDSAVYLCASSPTHEQFFGPGTRLTVL.

The chain recombines TRBV24-1 with TRBJ2-1; no definite D call. The V and J ends lost 7 bases and 6 bases respectively, with 9 bases between them. CDR3 length equals 12 residues. CDR1 and CDR2 (germline): KGHDR, SFDVKD. The CDR3 loop is CATSLTLNEQFF. CDR3 DNA: TGTGCCACCAGCCTGACTCTCAATGAGCAGTTCTTC.

This clonotype was seen a handful of times. J is TRBJ1-2 and V is TRBV5-1, with D uncertain. This CDR3 spans 13 amino acids. The germline gives CDR1 SGHRS, CDR2 YFSETQ. Trimming cost V 2 bases and J 7 bases, with 12 bases left between them. The CDR3: CASSFSTGSGYTF. DNA for the CDR3: TGCGCCAGCAGCTTCAGTACGGGGTCTGGCTACACCTTC.

This clonotype has only a few counts. This chain joins TRBV29-1 and TRBJ2-3; 9 bases match TRBD1. V was pared by 4 bases and J by 2 bases, with 4 bases of the junction left unmatched. CDR3 length: 14 residues. Germline V gene data show CDR1 as SQVTM and CDR2 as ANQGSEA. CDR3 in amino acids: CSVGDRAYTDTQYF. CDR3 DNA sequence: TGCAGCGTTGGGGACAGGGCCTACACAGATACGCAGTATTTT.

This clonotype was observed many times. The chain joins TRBV7-9 to TRBJ1-2; D perhaps matches TRBD1 (5 bases). The CDR3 length is 13 residues. In germline, CDR1 is SEHNR, CDR2 FQNEAQ (reference sequence). With 0 bases removed from V and 7 bases from J, the gap between germline ends came to 9 bases. DNA of the CDR3: TGTGCCAGCAGCTTAGCGGAGGGACGTGGCTACACCTTC. Protein: CASSLAEGRGYTF.

This rearrangement joins TRBV4-2 to TRBJ2-7, with D maybe TRBD2 (5 bases). The CDR3 loop spans 13 amino acids. Germline loops: CDR1 LGHNA, CDR2 YNFKEQ. The V and J ends lost 4 bases and 7 bases respectively, with 14 bases between them. CDR3 DNA: TGTGCCAGCAGCCTAGAAACCCCGGGGGAGCAGTACTTC. Translating it yields CASSLETPGEQYF.